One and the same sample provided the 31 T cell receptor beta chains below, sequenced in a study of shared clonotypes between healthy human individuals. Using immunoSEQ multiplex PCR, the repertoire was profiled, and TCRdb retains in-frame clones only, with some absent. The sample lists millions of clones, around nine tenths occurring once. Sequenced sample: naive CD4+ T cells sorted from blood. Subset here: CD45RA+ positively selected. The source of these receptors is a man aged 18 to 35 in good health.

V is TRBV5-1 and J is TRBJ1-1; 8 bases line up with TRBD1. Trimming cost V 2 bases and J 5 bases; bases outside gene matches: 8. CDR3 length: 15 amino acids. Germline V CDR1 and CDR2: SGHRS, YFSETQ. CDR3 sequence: CASSFPDRVGTEAFF. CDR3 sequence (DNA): TGCGCCAGCAGCTTCCCGGACAGGGTCGGGACTGAAGCTTTCTTT.

CDR3: CASSSGLTSYNEQFF. As DNA, the CDR3 is TGTGCCAGCAGTTCAGGCCTAACATCCTACAATGAGCAGTTCTTC. The V gene is TRBV6-5, the J gene TRBJ2-1; no clear D. This CDR3 comprises 15 residues. V was trimmed by 4 bases and J by 1 base, leaving 11 bases between them. Germline CDR1 is MNHEY and CDR2 is SVGAGI.

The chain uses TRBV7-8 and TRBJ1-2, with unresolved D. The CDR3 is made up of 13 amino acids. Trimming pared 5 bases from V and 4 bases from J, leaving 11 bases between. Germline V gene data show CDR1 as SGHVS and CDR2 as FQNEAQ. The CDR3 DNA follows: TGTGCCAGCAGCCCGACTGAAGTCTATGGCTACACCTTC. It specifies CASSPTEVYGYTF.

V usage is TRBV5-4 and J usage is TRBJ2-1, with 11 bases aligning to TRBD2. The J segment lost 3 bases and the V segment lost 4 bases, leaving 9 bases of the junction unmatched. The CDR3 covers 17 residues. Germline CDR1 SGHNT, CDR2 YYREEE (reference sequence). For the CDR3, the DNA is TGTGCCAGCAGCAAGGAAACCGGGACTAGCGGCTACAATGAGCAGTTCTTC. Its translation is CASSKETGTSGYNEQFF.

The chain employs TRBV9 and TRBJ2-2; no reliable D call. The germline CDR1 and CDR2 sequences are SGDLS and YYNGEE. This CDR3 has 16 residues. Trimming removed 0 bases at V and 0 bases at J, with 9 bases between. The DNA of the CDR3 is TGTGCCAGCAGCGTAGACCAGTCCACGAACACCGGGGAGCTGTTTTTT. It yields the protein CASSVDQSTNTGELFF.

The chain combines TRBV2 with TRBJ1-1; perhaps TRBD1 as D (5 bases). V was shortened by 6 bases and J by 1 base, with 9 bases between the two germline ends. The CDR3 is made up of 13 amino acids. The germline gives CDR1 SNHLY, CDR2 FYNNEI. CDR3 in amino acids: CASSRQTNTEAFF. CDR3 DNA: TGTGCCAGCAGCCGACAGACGAACACTGAAGCTTTCTTT.

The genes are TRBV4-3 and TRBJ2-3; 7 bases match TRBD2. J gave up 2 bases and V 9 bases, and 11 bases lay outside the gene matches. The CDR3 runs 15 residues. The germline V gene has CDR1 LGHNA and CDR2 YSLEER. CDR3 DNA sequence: TGCGCCAGTCGGATGGGAGGGTTAGCCACAGATACGCAGTATTTT. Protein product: CASRMGGLATDTQYF.

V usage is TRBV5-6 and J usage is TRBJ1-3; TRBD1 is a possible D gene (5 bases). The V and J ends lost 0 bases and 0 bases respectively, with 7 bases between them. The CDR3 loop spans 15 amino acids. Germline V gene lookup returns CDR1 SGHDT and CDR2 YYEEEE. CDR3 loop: CASSLGGFSGNTIYF. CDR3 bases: TGTGCCAGCAGCTTGGGGGGGTTCTCTGGAAACACCATATATTTT.

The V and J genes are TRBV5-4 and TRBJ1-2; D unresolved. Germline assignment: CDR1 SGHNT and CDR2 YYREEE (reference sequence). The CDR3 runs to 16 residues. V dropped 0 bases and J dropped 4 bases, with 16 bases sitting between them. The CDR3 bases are TGTGCCAGCAGCTTGGATAGTCCGGTCTCAGTCTATGGCTACACCTTC. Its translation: CASSLDSPVSVYGYTF.

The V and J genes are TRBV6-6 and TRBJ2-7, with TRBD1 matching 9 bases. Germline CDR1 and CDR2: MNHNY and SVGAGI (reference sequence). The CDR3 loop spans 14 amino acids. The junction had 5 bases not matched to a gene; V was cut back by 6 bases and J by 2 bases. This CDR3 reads CASSWDRVAYEQYF. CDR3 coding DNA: TGTGCCAGCAGCTGGGACAGGGTGGCCTACGAGCAGTACTTC.

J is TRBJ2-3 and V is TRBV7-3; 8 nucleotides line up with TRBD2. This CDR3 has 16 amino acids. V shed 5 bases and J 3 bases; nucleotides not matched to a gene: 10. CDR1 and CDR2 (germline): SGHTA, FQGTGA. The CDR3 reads CASSTIPGLVTDTQYF. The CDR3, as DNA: TGTGCCAGCAGCACCATTCCGGGACTAGTTACAGATACGCAGTATTTT.

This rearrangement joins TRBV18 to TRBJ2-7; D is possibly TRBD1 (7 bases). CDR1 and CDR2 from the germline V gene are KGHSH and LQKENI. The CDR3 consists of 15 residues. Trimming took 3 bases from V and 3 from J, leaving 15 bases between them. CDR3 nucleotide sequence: TGTGCCAGCTCACCCGGAGGGGGCCTCTTCTACGAGCAGTACTTC. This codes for CASSPGGGLFYEQYF.

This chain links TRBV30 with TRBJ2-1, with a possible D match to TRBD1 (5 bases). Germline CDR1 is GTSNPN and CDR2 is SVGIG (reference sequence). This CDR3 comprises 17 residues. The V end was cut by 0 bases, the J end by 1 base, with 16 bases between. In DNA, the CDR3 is TGTGCCTGGAGTGTACCAGGGCACCAGCTTTCCTACAATGAGCAGTTCTTC. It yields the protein CAWSVPGHQLSYNEQFF.

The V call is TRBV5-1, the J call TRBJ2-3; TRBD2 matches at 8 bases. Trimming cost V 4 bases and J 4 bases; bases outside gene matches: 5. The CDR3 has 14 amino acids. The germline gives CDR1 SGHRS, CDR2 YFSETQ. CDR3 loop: CASSPGLAPDTQYF. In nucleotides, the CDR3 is TGCGCCAGCAGCCCTGGACTAGCCCCAGATACGCAGTATTTT.

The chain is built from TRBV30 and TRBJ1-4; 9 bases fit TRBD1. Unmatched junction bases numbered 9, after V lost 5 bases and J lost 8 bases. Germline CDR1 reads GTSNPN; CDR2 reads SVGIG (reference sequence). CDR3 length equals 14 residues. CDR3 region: CAWGEGTGPEKLFF. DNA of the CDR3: TGTGCCTGGGGAGAGGGGACAGGGCCGGAAAAACTGTTTTTT.

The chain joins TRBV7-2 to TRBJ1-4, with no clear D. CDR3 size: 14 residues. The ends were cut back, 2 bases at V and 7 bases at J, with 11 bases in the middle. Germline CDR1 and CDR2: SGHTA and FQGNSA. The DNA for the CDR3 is TGTGCCAGCAGCTTATTGGCGGGAGGTGAAAAACTGTTTTTT. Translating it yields CASSLLAGGEKLFF.

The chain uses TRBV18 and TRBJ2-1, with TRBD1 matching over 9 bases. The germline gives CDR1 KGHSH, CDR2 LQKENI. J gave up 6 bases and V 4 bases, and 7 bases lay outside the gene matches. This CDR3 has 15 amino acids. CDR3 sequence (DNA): TGTGCCAGCTCACTTAACAGGGGGCATGGCAATGAGCAGTTCTTC. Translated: CASSLNRGHGNEQFF.

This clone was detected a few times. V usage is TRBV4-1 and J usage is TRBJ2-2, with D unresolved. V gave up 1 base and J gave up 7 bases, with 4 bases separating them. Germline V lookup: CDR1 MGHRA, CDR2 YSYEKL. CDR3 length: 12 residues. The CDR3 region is CASSQVGGELFF. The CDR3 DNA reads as TGCGCCAGCAGCCAAGTTGGCGGGGAGCTGTTTTTT.

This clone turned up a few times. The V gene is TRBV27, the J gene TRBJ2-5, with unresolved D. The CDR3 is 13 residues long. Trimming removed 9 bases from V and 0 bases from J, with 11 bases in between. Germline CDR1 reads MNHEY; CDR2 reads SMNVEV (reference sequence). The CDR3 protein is CASRLRYQETQYF. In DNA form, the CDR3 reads TGTGCCAGTAGACTCCGCTACCAAGAGACCCAGTACTTC.

The chain's CDR3 is CASSTRQGFMNTEAFF. CDR3 in DNA: TGTGCCAGCAGCACTCGACAGGGCTTTATGAACACTGAAGCTTTCTTT. The rearrangement joins TRBV7-2 to TRBJ1-1; TRBD1 matches 7 bases. V lost 5 bases and J lost 0; bases outside the gene matches: 9. CDR1 is SGHTA, CDR2 FQGNSA, per germline. The CDR3 consists of 16 residues.

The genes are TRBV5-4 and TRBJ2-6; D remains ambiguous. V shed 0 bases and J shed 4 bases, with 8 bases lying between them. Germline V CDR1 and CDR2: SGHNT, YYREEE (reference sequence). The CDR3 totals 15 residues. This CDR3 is CASSLDTQGANVLTF. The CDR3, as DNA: TGTGCCAGCAGCTTGGACACGCAAGGGGCCAACGTCCTGACTTTC. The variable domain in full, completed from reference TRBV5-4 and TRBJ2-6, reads ETGVTQSPTHLIKTRGQQVTLRCSSQSGHNTVSWYQQALGQGPQFIFQYYREEENGRGNFPPRFSGLQFPNYSSELNVNALELDDSALYLCASSLDTQGANVLTFGAGSRLTVL.

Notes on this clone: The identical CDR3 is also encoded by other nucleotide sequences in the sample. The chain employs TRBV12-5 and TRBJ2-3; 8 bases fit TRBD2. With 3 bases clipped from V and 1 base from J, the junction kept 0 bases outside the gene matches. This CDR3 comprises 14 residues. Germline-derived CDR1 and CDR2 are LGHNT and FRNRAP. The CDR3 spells CASGFSGGTDTQYF. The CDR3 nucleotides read TGTGCTAGTGGTTTTAGCGGGGGCACAGATACGCAGTATTTT.

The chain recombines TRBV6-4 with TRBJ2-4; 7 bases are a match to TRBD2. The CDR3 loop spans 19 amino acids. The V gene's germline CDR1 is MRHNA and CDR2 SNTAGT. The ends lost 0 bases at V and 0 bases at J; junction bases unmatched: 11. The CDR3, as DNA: TGTGCCAGCAGTGACTCGACAGCGGGGTGGATGAAAGCCAAAAACATTCAGTACTTC. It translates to CASSDSTAGWMKAKNIQYF.

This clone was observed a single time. The CDR3, as DNA: TGCGCCAGCAGCGCCCCTGAGACAGGGTCCTACGAGCAGTACTTC. Protein product: CASSAPETGSYEQYF. The chain has TRBV5-1 and TRBJ2-7, with TRBD1 matching 7 bases. The J segment lost 1 base and the V segment lost 4 bases, leaving 8 bases of the junction unmatched. CDR3 length: 15 residues. Germline lookup yields CDR1 SGHRS and CDR2 YFSETQ.

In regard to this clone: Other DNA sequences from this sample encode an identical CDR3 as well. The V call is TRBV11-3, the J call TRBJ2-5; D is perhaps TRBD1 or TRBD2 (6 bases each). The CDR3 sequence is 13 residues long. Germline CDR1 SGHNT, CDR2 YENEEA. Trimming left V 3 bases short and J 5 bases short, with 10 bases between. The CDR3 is CASSLLGGETQYF. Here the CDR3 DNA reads TGTGCCAGCAGCTTGCTGGGGGGCGAGACCCAGTACTTC. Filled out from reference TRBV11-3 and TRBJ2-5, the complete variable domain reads EAGVVQSPRYKIIEKKQPVAFWCNPISGHNTLYWYLQNLGQGPELLIRYENEEAVDDSQLPKDRFSAERLKGVDSTLKIQPAELGDSAVYLCASSLLGGETQYFGPGTRLLVL.

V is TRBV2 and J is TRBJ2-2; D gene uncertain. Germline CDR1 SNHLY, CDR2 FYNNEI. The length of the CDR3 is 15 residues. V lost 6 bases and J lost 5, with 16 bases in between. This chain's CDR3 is CASRVSVGNTGELFF. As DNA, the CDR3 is TGTGCCAGCAGGGTGAGCGTAGGCAATACCGGGGAGCTGTTTTTT.

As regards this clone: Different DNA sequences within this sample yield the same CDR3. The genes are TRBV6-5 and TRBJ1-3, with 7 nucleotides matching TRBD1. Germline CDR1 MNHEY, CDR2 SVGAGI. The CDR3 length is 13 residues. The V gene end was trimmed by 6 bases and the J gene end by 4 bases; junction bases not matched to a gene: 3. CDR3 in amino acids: CASSRGSGNTIYF. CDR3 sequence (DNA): TGTGCCAGCAGCAGGGGGTCCGGAAACACCATATATTTT.

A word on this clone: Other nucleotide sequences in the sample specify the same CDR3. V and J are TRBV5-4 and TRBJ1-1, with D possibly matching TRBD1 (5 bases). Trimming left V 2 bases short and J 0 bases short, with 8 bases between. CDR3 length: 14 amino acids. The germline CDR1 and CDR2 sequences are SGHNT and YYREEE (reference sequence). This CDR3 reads CASSLTGVNTEAFF. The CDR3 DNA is TGTGCCAGCAGCTTAACAGGCGTGAACACTGAAGCTTTCTTT.

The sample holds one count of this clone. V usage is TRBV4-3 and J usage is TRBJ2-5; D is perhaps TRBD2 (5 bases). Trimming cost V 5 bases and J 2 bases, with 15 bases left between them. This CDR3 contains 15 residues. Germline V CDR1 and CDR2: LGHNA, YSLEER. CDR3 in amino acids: CASSSRGGGQETQYF. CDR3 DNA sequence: TGCGCCAGCAGCTCCCGAGGAGGCGGACAAGAGACCCAGTACTTC.

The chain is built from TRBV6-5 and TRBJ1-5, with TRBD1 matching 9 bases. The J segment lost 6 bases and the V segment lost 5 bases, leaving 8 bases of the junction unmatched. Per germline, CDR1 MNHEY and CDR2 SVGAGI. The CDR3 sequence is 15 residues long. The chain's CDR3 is CASSGGQGPTQPQHF. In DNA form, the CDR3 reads TGTGCCAGCAGTGGCGGACAGGGGCCCACTCAGCCCCAGCATTTT.

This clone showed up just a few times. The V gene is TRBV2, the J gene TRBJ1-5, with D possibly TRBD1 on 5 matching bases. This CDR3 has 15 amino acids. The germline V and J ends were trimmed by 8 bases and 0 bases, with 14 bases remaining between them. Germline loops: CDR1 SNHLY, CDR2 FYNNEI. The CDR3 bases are TGTGCCAGCGGGGCAGGTGATACTAGCAATCAGCCCCAGCATTTT. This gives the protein CASGAGDTSNQPQHF. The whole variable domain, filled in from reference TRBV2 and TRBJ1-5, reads EPEVTQTPSHQVTQMGQEVILRCVPISNHLYFYWYRQILGQKVEFLVSFYNNEISEKSEIFDDQFSVERPDGSNFTLKIRSTKLEDSAMYFCASGAGDTSNQPQHFGDGTRLSIL.